The sequence of this T cell receptor beta chain was determined in a study of cytomegalovirus exposure and HLA in healthy donors. Across the whole study: Early released data comprised 80 million to 90 million unique TCRs from HLA-typed donors.

Concerning this clone: Its antigen remains unknown.

Between the trimmed V and J ends, which lost 3 bases and 4 bases, there was a span of 21 bases. Germline assignment: CDR1 MDHEN and CDR2 SYDVKM. The CDR3 has 17 residues. Notes on the study in general: Compared with the roughly 700-donor mean, an Asian-associated ancestry cluster reportedly had fewer N-insertions, according to a later analysis. Previously analyzed data showed that most TCR beta V segments were productive at a frequency of about 87% or about 30%. An analysis that came later showed most CMV-associated TCR beta chains appearing HLA-restricted.

The PCR had 60 Vbeta and 13 Jbeta primers. The assay was immunoSEQ multiplex PCR, and TCRdb's table has in-frame clones only and misses some. Of 150,000 to 200,000 clones in the sample, less than 80% were seen once. The V call is TRBV28, the J call TRBJ1-1, with a tentative D call TRBD1 (6 bases). The sequencing sample was made of PBMCs. The sequence was collected from a young man in good health and CMV-seronegative. This CDR3 is CASSFRGEQGWVTEAFF. The CDR3 region has the DNA TGTGCCAGCAGTTTTAGAGGGGAGCAGGGGTGGGTCACTGAAGCTTTCTTT.